A single sample gave rise to the 31 T cell receptor beta chains below, sequenced in a study of shared clonotypes between healthy human individuals. CD45RO negativity and positive selection for CCR7 defined naive CD8 cells, a population that excluded terminally differentiated effector memory CD45RA+ cells. Clones were sequenced by immunoSEQ multiplex PCR, and TCRdb holds only the in-frame ones, with some missing. The sample includes hundreds of thousands of clones, 90% to 95% of them seen just once. The specimen was naive CD8+ T cells sorted from blood. The receptors were gathered from a man under 40 in good health.

This chain connects TRBV11-2 to TRBJ2-7; D assignment may be TRBD1 or TRBD2 (5 bases each). This CDR3 comprises 14 residues. V lost 4 bases and J lost 3, with 13 bases in between. The germline CDR1 and CDR2 sequences are SGHAT and FQNNGV. This CDR3 is CASSSGPAGYEQYF. DNA of the CDR3: TGTGCCAGCAGCTCGGGGCCCGCCGGCTACGAGCAGTACTTC.

The CDR3 here is CASSSNLLTGVTMNTEAFF. The CDR3 DNA follows: TGTGCCAGCAGCTCTAACCTGTTAACAGGGGTCACCATGAACACTGAAGCTTTCTTT. This chain joins TRBV5-8 and TRBJ1-1, with 7 bases matching TRBD1. V was pared by 3 bases and J by 0 bases, with 17 bases of the junction left unmatched. Germline assignment: CDR1 SGHTS and CDR2 YDEGEE. The CDR3 extends over 19 amino acids.

The chain joins TRBV5-1 to TRBJ2-1; no clear D. V gave up 0 bases and J gave up 7 bases, with 14 bases separating them. The CDR3 covers 15 residues. Germline CDR1 is SGHRS and CDR2 is YFSETQ. CDR3 DNA sequence: TGCGCCAGCAGCTTGGAAGTGGGAAGGTATAATGAGCAGTTCTTC. Translation gives CASSLEVGRYNEQFF. The whole variable domain, remainder taken from reference TRBV5-1 and TRBJ2-1, is KAGVTQTPRYLIKTRGQQVTLSCSPISGHRSVSWYQQTPGQGLQFLFEYFSETQRNKGNFPGRFSGRQFSNSRSEMNVSTLELGDSALYLCASSLEVGRYNEQFFGPGTRLTVL.

The chain combines TRBV10-3 with TRBJ1-1; 10 bases match TRBD1. The V gene end was trimmed by 4 bases and the J gene end by 4 bases; junction bases not matched to a gene: 12. CDR1 is ENHRY, CDR2 SYGVKD, per germline. CDR3 length: 17 amino acids. DNA for the CDR3: TGTGCCATCAGTGCAGCCCGGGACAGGGGAGCGGCCACTGAAGCTTTCTTT. This sequence encodes CAISAARDRGAATEAFF.

This rearrangement joins TRBV4-3 to TRBJ2-7, with TRBD2 as a possible D gene (6 bases). Germline lookup yields CDR1 LGHNA and CDR2 YSLEER. Trimming shortened V by 0 bases and J by 1 base, and 10 bases separated the two germline ends. This CDR3 is built from 15 residues. The CDR3 sequence is CASSQETGRSYEQYF. CDR3 DNA: TGCGCCAGCAGCCAAGAAACGGGGAGGTCCTACGAGCAGTACTTC.

V and J are TRBV5-1 and TRBJ1-2; TRBD1 matches 7 bases. J gave up 4 bases and V 5 bases, and 8 bases lay outside the gene matches. Germline V gene sequence: CDR1 SGHRS, CDR2 YFSETQ. The CDR3 extends over 14 amino acids. The CDR3 DNA reads TGCGCCAGCAGGGTGGAGGGACAGACCTATGGCTACACCTTC. Translated: CASRVEGQTYGYTF.

The chain uses TRBV28 and TRBJ2-7; D call uncertain. Germline CDR1 and CDR2: MDHEN and SYDVKM. The length of the CDR3 is 17 residues. V lost 2 bases and J 5 bases, leaving 22 bases between the germline ends. The CDR3 protein is CASSLRSVLWGSHEQYF. CDR3 coding DNA: TGTGCCAGCAGTTTAAGGTCTGTCTTGTGGGGTTCCCACGAGCAGTACTTC.

This clone was seen once. The genes are TRBV25-1 and TRBJ2-7; weak D call: TRBD1 (5 bases). Germline V gene sequence: CDR1 MGHDK, CDR2 SYGVNS. This CDR3 spans 15 amino acids. Trimming removed 3 bases from V and 2 bases from J, with 14 bases in between. CDR3 in DNA: TGTGCCAGCAGTGAGGTAATACAGGATACCTACGAGCAGTACTTC. Amino acids: CASSEVIQDTYEQYF.

The gene calls are TRBV6-1 and TRBJ1-2; D ambiguous. The V and J ends lost 2 bases and 5 bases respectively, with 15 bases between them. This CDR3 contains 15 residues. Looked up from germline, CDR1 is MNHNS and CDR2 is SASEGT. The CDR3 bases are TGTGCCAGCAGTGAATACGGAGGGATAGGTTATGGCTACACCTTC. This codes for CASSEYGGIGYGYTF.

This chain joins TRBV14 and TRBJ1-3; 8 bases map to TRBD1. V was clipped by 0 bases and J by 3 bases; unmatched bases: 4. CDR1 is SGHDN and CDR2 is FVKESK in the germline V gene. This CDR3 comprises 16 residues. The CDR3 DNA reads as TGTGCCAGCAGCCAAGAAAAGGACAGGGTTGGAAACACCATATATTTT. Protein sequence: CASSQEKDRVGNTIYF.

This sequence joins TRBV2 and TRBJ1-2; unclear D gene. This CDR3 comprises 12 residues. Trimming pared 6 bases from V and 4 bases from J, leaving 9 bases between. Germline CDR1 and CDR2: SNHLY and FYNNEI. In nucleotides, the CDR3 is TGTGCCAGCAGGAGGGAAGGCTATGGCTACACCTTC. Encoded protein: CASRREGYGYTF.

The chain uses TRBV6-1 and TRBJ2-2, with 9 bases matching TRBD1. V lost 3 bases and J lost 5; bases outside the gene matches: 7. Germline-derived CDR1 and CDR2 are MNHNS and SASEGT. CDR3 length equals 16 residues. The CDR3 region has the DNA TGTGCCAGCAGTGAGCGTGGGGACAGGGAAACCGGGGAGCTGTTTTTT. It yields the protein CASSERGDRETGELFF.

This chain connects TRBV6-1 to TRBJ2-7, with D maybe TRBD2 (5 bases). The length of the CDR3 is 13 residues. Trimming cost V 4 bases and J 9 bases, with 16 bases left between them. The V gene's germline CDR1 is MNHNS and CDR2 SASEGT. CDR3 sequence (DNA): TGTGCCAGCAGTGCCTTGGACTCTGCGGTGCAGTACTTC. Amino acid sequence: CASSALDSAVQYF.

V and J are TRBV6-1 and TRBJ2-5; no firm D call. The CDR3 sequence is 13 residues long. V dropped 7 bases and J dropped 1 base, with 10 bases sitting between them. The germline V gene has CDR1 MNHNS and CDR2 SASEGT. As DNA, the CDR3 is TGTGCCAGCACCTCCCTACCCCAAGAGACCCAGTACTTC. It codes for CASTSLPQETQYF.

V is TRBV4-1 and J is TRBJ2-2; D is perhaps TRBD1 or TRBD2 (5 bases each). Looked up from germline, CDR1 is MGHRA and CDR2 is YSYEKL. CDR3 length: 14 amino acids. Between the trimmed V and J ends, which lost 3 bases and 4 bases, there was a span of 9 bases. CDR3 loop: CASSQGVVTGELFF. The CDR3 DNA sequence: TGCGCCAGCAGCCAGGGGGTTGTCACCGGGGAGCTGTTTTTT.

The chain has TRBV10-3 and TRBJ2-7; no definite D call. The CDR3 is made up of 14 amino acids. V lost 8 bases to trimming and J lost 0 bases, with 14 bases between them. The V gene's germline CDR1 is ENHRY and CDR2 SYGVKD. CDR3 coding DNA: TGTGCCATCGGAAACACTGAAAGCTCCTACGAGCAGTACTTC. Translating it yields CAIGNTESSYEQYF.

This sequence joins TRBV12-5 and TRBJ2-7; D is undetermined. Trimming shortened V by 1 base and J by 3 bases, and 7 bases separated the two germline ends. CDR1 and CDR2 from the germline V gene are LGHNT and FRNRAP. The CDR3 extends over 13 amino acids. CDR3 residues: CASGLAQNYEQYF. The CDR3 bases are TGTGCTAGTGGTTTGGCTCAAAACTACGAGCAGTACTTC. The variable domain in full, with the rest retrieved from reference TRBV12-5 and TRBJ2-7, is DARVTQTPRHKVTEMGQEVTMRCQPILGHNTVFWYRQTMMQGLELLAYFRNRAPLDDSGMPKDRFSAEMPDATLATLKIQPSEPRDSAVYFCASGLAQNYEQYFGPGTRLTVT.

V is TRBV7-6 and J is TRBJ1-5; no firm D call. The length of the CDR3 is 14 residues. V lost 5 bases to trimming and J lost 3 bases, with 11 bases between them. The germline V gene encodes CDR1 SGHVS and CDR2 FNYEAQ. The CDR3, as DNA: TGTGCCAGCAGCCCGGACGGTGCCAATCAGCCCCAGCATTTT. Protein product: CASSPDGANQPQHF.

The gene calls are TRBV4-3 and TRBJ1-2; D possibly corresponds to TRBD1 (5 bases). From germline, CDR1 is LGHNA and CDR2 YSLEER. CDR3 length: 16 residues. V dropped 0 bases and J dropped 7 bases, with 18 bases sitting between them. The CDR3 DNA reads TGCGCCAGCAGCCAAGATCTCGGGGGACTGGGGTTTGGCTACACCTTC. This translates into CASSQDLGGLGFGYTF.

The rearrangement joins TRBV27 to TRBJ2-3, with 11 bases that match TRBD2. Per germline, CDR1 MNHEY and CDR2 SMNVEV (reference sequence). This CDR3 is 18 amino acids long. After removal of 7 bases from V and 4 bases from J, the junction contained 16 bases not matched to a gene. The CDR3 DNA reads TGTGCCAGCAAACCGGCGGCACTAGCGGGAGTTTACTCAGATACGCAGTATTTT. Protein sequence: CASKPAALAGVYSDTQYF.

The chain couples TRBV13 to TRBJ2-3; 9 nucleotides line up with TRBD2. Germline values: CDR1 PRHDT, CDR2 FYEKMQ (reference sequence). V trimming: 3 bases; J trimming: 4 bases; junction bases outside the gene matches: 5. This CDR3 has 15 amino acids. The CDR3 sequence is CASSFSGSGADTQYF. The DNA of the CDR3 is TGTGCCAGCAGCTTTAGCGGGAGTGGGGCAGATACGCAGTATTTT.

The genes are TRBV25-1 and TRBJ2-5; D is uncertain. Germline CDR1 and CDR2: MGHDK and SYGVNS. This CDR3 is 10 amino acids long. The V and J ends lost 5 bases and 5 bases respectively, with 3 bases between them. CDR3 sequence (DNA): TGTGCCAGCAGTTCGGAGACCCAGTACTTC. Amino acids: CASSSETQYF.

With regard to this clone: The same CDR3 is also encoded by other DNA sequences in this sample. The rearrangement links TRBV2 to TRBJ2-7; D call uncertain. The CDR3 length is 11 residues. Trimming pared 6 bases from V and 3 bases from J, leaving 6 bases between. Per germline, CDR1 SNHLY and CDR2 FYNNEI. CDR3 in amino acids: CASRESYEQYF. Here the CDR3 DNA reads TGTGCCAGCAGAGAAAGCTACGAGCAGTACTTC.

V and J are TRBV29-1 and TRBJ2-3, with D hard to call. This CDR3 has 14 residues. V gave up 1 base and J gave up 2 bases, with 10 bases separating them. CDR1 and CDR2 (germline): SQVTM, ANQGSEA. In nucleotides, the CDR3 is TGCAGCGTTGAAGGGCAGATCTTCACAGATACGCAGTATTTT. As protein: CSVEGQIFTDTQYF.

The count of this clone is one. The rearrangement joins TRBV2 to TRBJ2-7; the D gene could be TRBD1 or TRBD2 (5 bases each). V lost 6 bases and J lost 0, with 9 bases in between. Germline CDR1 and CDR2: SNHLY and FYNNEI. The CDR3 is made up of 13 amino acids. The CDR3 spells CASRTGASYEQYF. For the CDR3, the DNA is TGTGCCAGCAGAACCGGGGCCTCCTACGAGCAGTACTTC. Full variable domain (outside the CDR3, taken from reference TRBV2 and TRBJ2-7): EPEVTQTPSHQVTQMGQEVILRCVPISNHLYFYWYRQILGQKVEFLVSFYNNEISEKSEIFDDQFSVERPDGSNFTLKIRSTKLEDSAMYFCASRTGASYEQYFGPGTRLTVT.

CDR3 loop: CASSLRGGVLEQYF. The DNA of the CDR3 is TGTGCCAGCAGTCTACGCGGAGGGGTTCTCGAGCAGTACTTC. This chain connects TRBV7-2 to TRBJ2-7, with a tentative D call TRBD2 (6 bases). In germline, CDR1 is SGHTA, CDR2 FQGNSA. This CDR3 region has 14 residues. V was shortened by 6 bases and J by 6 bases, with 18 bases between the two germline ends.

V and J are TRBV6-1 and TRBJ1-1, with 7 nucleotides matching TRBD1. Per germline, CDR1 MNHNS and CDR2 SASEGT. Trimming took 0 bases from V and 5 from J; bases not matched to a gene: 6. The CDR3 is made up of 15 amino acids. CDR3 coding DNA: TGTGCCAGCAGTGAAGCCCCGGCAGGGGGAACTGAAGCTTTCTTT. Protein product: CASSEAPAGGTEAFF.

This clone was seen only once. The chain employs TRBV19 and TRBJ1-5, with 7 bases that match TRBD1. Germline CDR1 LNHDA, CDR2 SQIVND (reference sequence). V lost 10 bases, J lost 1 base, and 10 bases stayed unmatched. The CDR3 extends over 15 amino acids. CDR3 region: CATRQGAESNQPQHF. DNA of the CDR3: TGTGCCACCCGACAGGGCGCGGAGAGCAATCAGCCCCAGCATTTT.

This clone was seen only once. The chain combines TRBV28 with TRBJ1-5; perhaps TRBD1 as D (6 bases). Germline V CDR1 and CDR2: MDHEN, SYDVKM. With 6 bases removed from V and 1 base from J, the gap between germline ends came to 13 bases. This CDR3 contains 15 residues. CDR3 DNA sequence: TGTGCCAGCAGAATCTACAGGGTAAGCAATCAGCCCCAGCATTTT. Translating gives CASRIYRVSNQPQHF.

This CDR3 is CASSEELAASYEQYF. The CDR3 region has the DNA TGTGCCAGCAGTGAAGAACTAGCAGCGTCCTACGAGCAGTACTTC. The gene calls are TRBV6-1 and TRBJ2-7; TRBD2 might be the D (6 bases). V was cut by 1 base and J by 1 base, with 11 bases left in between. This CDR3 spans 15 amino acids. Germline assignment: CDR1 MNHNS and CDR2 SASEGT.

With regard to this clone: A read error may be the cause here, since a much bigger clone is one base away. The rearrangement joins TRBV5-4 to TRBJ2-1, with D uncertain. This CDR3 has 12 residues. Per germline, CDR1 SGHNT and CDR2 YYREEE (reference sequence). The ends were cut back, 2 bases at V and 5 bases at J, with 5 bases in the middle. The chain's CDR3 is CASSFWDNEQFF. CDR3 bases: TGTGCCAGCAGCTTCTGGGACAATGAGCAGTTCTTC.